This T cell receptor beta chain was sequenced for a study of blood T cell repertoires in COVID-19. Generated by immunoSEQ multiplex PCR, the TCRdb table keeps only in-frame clones and is missing some. In the table there are more than 350,000 clones, approximately 90% of which are singletons. CDR1 and CDR2 from the germline V gene are SEHNR and FQNEAQ (reference sequence). CDR3 length equals 12 residues. Trimming left V 5 bases short and J 5 bases short, with 9 bases between. The sample comprised PBMCs or T cells enriched from blood (not recorded which). This sequence originates from a woman aged 50 to 60 who had recovered from COVID-19. The chain couples TRBV7-9 to TRBJ1-2, with D maybe TRBD1 (5 bases). The CDR3 protein is CASSPRQYGYTF. The CDR3 nucleotides read TGTGCCAGCAGCCCTCGACAGTATGGCTACACCTTC.